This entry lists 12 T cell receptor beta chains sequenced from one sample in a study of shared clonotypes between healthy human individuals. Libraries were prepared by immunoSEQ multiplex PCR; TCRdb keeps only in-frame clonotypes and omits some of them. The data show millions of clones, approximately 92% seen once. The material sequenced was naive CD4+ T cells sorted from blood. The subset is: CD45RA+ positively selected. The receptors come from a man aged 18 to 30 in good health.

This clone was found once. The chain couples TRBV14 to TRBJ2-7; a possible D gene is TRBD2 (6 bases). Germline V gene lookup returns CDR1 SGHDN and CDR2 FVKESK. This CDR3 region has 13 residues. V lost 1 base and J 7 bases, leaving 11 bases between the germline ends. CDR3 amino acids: CASSQGPGGEQYF. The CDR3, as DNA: TGTGCCAGCAGCCAAGGGCCCGGGGGAGAGCAGTACTTC.

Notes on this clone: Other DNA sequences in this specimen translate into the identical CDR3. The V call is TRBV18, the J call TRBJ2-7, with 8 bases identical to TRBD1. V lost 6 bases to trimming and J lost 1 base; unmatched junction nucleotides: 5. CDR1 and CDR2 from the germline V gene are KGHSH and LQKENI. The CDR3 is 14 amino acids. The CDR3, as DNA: TGTGCCAGCTCCCTCGGACAGGGTTCCTACGAGCAGTACTTC. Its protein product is CASSLGQGSYEQYF. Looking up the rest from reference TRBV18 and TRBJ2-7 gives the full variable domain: NAGVMQNPRHLVRRRGQEARLRCSPMKGHSHVYWYRQLPEEGLKFMVYLQKENIIDESGMPKERFSAEFPKEGPSILRIQQVVRGDSAAYFCASSLGQGSYEQYFGPGTRLTVT.

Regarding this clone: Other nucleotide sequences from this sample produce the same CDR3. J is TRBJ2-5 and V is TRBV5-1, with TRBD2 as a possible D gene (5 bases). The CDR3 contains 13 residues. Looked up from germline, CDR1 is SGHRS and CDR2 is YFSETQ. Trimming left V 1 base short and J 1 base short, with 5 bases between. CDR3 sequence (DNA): TGCGCCAGCAGCTTGAGCGGCCAAGAGACCCAGTACTTC. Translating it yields CASSLSGQETQYF.

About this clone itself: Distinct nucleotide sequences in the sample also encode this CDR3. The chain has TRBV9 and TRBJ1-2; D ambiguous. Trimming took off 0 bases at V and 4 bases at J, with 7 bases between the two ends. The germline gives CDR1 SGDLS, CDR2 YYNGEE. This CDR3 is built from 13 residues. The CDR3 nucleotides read TGTGCCAGCAGCGTAGAGGTCGGCTATGGCTACACCTTC. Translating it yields CASSVEVGYGYTF.

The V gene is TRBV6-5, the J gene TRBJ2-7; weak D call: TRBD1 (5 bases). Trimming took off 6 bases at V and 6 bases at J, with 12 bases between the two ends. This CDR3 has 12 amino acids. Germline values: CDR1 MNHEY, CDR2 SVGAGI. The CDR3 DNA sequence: TGTGCCAGCAGCCTCGACAGTTTCGAGCAGTACTTC. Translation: CASSLDSFEQYF.

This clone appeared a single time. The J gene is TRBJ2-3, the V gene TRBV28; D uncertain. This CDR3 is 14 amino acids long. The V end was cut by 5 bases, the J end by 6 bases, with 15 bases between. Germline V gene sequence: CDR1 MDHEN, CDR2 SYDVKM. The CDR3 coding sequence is TGTGCCAGCAGTCCCCGCCCCGGGCACGATACGCAGTATTTT. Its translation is CASSPRPGHDTQYF.

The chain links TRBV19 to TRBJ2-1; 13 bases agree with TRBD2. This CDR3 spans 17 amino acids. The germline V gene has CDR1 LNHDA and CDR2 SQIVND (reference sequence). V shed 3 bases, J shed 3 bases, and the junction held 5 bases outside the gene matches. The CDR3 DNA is TGTGCCAGTAGTATTGGGACTAGCGGGAAGGTCTACAATGAGCAGTTCTTC. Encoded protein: CASSIGTSGKVYNEQFF.

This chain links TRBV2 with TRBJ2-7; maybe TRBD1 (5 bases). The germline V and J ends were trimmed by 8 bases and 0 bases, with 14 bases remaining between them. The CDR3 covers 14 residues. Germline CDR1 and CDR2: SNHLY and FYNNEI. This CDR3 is CASVQDPYSYEQYF. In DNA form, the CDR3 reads TGTGCCAGCGTACAGGATCCTTACTCCTACGAGCAGTACTTC.

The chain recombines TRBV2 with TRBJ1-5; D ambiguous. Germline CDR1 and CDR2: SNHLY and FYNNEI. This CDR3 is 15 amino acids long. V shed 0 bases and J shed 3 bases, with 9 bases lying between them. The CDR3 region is CASSEAPVPNQPQHF. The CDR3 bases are TGTGCCAGCAGTGAAGCGCCAGTGCCCAATCAGCCCCAGCATTTT.

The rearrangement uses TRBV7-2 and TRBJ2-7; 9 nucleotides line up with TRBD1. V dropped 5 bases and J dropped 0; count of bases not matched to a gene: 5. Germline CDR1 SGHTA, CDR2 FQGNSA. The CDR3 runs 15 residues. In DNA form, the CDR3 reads TGTGCCAGCAGCCTCGGGACAGGGAGCTCCTACGAGCAGTACTTC. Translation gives CASSLGTGSSYEQYF.

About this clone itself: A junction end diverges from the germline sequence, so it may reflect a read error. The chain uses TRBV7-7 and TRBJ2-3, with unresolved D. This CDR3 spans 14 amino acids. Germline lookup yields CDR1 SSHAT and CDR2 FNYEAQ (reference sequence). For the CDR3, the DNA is TGTGCTAGCAGCTTAGGTCAGGCTTCAGATACGCAGTATTTT. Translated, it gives CASSLGQASDTQYF.

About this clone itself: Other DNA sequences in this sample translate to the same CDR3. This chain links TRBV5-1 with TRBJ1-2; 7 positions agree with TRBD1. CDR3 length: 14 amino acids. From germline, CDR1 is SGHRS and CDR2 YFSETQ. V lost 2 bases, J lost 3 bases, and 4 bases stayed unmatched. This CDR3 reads CASSLGQVDYGYTF. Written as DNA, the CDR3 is TGCGCCAGCAGCTTAGGACAGGTGGACTATGGCTACACCTTC. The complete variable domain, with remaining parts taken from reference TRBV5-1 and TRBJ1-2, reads KAGVTQTPRYLIKTRGQQVTLSCSPISGHRSVSWYQQTPGQGLQFLFEYFSETQRNKGNFPGRFSGRQFSNSRSEMNVSTLELGDSALYLCASSLGQVDYGYTFGSGTRLTVV.